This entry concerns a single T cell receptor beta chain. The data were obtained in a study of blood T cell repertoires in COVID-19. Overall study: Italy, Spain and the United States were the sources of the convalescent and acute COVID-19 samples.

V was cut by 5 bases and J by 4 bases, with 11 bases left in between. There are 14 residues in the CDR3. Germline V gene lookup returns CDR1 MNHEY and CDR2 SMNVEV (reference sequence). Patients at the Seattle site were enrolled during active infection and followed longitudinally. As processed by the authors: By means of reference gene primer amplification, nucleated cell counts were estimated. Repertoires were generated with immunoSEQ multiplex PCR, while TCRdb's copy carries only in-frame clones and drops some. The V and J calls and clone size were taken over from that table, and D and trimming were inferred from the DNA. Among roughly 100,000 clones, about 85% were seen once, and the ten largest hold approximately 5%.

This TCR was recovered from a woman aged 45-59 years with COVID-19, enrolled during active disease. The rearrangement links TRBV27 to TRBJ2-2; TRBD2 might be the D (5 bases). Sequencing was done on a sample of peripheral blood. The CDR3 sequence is CASSIGDSTGELFF. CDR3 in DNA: TGTGCCAGCAGTATCGGGGATAGCACCGGGGAGCTGTTTTTT.